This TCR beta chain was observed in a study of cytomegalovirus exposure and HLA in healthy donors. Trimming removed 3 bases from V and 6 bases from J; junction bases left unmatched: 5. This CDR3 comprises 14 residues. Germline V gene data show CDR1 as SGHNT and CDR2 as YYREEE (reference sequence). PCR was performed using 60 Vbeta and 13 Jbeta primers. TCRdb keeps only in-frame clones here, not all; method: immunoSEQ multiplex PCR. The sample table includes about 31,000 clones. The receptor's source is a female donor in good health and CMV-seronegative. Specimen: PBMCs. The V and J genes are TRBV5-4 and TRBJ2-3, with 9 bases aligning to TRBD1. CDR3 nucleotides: TGTGCCAGCAGCTCCGGGACAGGGTGGGATACGCAGTATTTT. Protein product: CASSSGTGWDTQYF.